The subject of this entry is one T cell receptor beta chain. These data originate in a study of blood T cell repertoires in COVID-19. Profiled with immunoSEQ multiplex PCR; TCRdb holds only in-frame clones, not every one. Among about 74,000 clones listed, around nine tenths were seen once. CDR3 length equals 14 residues. The V gene's germline CDR1 is MDHEN and CDR2 SYDVKM. Losses at the gene ends were 2 bases for V and 4 bases for J; bases not matched to a gene: 0. This chain joins TRBV28 and TRBJ2-2; 8 bases are shared with TRBD2. This sequence originates from a woman older than 75 with active or convalescent COVID-19. Sequencing input: peripheral blood. The CDR3: CASSLAGGTGELFF. As DNA, the CDR3 is TGTGCCAGCAGTTTAGCGGGGGGCACCGGGGAGCTGTTTTTT.